This TCR beta chain was documented in a study of blood T cell repertoires in COVID-19. Looking at the study overall: T cells, B-cell-depleted T cells, or PBMCs supplied cDNA or gDNA.

The CDR3 covers 13 residues. The V gene lost 6 bases and the J gene lost 5 bases, with 10 bases spanning the gap. CDR1 is SGHAT, CDR2 FQNNGV, per germline. TCRdb keeps only in-frame clones here, not all; method: immunoSEQ multiplex PCR. The sample includes more than 50,000 clones, approximately 85% seen only once; the top ten take around 19%. The gene calls are TRBV11-2 and TRBJ2-2; D possibly corresponds to TRBD2 (5 bases). The material sequenced was peripheral blood. The clonotype originates from a human donor in a cohort sampled during active COVID-19. The CDR3 is CASRRLATGELFF. Here the CDR3 DNA reads TGTGCCAGCAGACGTTTAGCGACCGGGGAGCTGTTTTTT.